The 4 T cell receptor beta chains below come from one sample, sequenced in a study of T cells after yellow fever vaccination. TCRdb passed the 5' RACE reads through MiXCR, listing each CDR3 protein once. The table includes about 500,000 distinct CDR3 sequences, about 15% detected once. The sample was PBMCs, taken 5 to 6 days after the first yellow fever vaccination. Source of these receptors: a young man who received the YFV17D yellow fever vaccine.

This clonotype appeared many times. The rearrangement links TRBV12-3 or TRBV12-4 to TRBJ2-3; D is possibly TRBD1 (7 bases). V was trimmed by 6 bases and J by 2 bases, leaving 18 bases between them. The CDR3 consists of 16 residues. The CDR3 is CASRKGGQTPTDTQYF. The CDR3 nucleotides read TGTGCCAGCAGAAAGGGGGGACAGACCCCCACAGATACGCAGTATTTT.

The chain couples TRBV4-2 to TRBJ2-5; no reliable D call. The CDR3 is 16 residues long. In germline, CDR1 is LGHNA, CDR2 YNFKEQ. V lost 0 bases to trimming and J lost 2 bases, with 13 bases between them. The CDR3 DNA reads TGTGCCAGCAGCCAAGATTCCCCCGGGTCTCAAGAGACCCAGTACTTC. Its translation is CASSQDSPGSQETQYF.

The chain joins TRBV5-1 to TRBJ1-4; possibly TRBD1 for D (6 bases). This CDR3 is built from 15 residues. V was pared by 4 bases and J by 6 bases, with 16 bases between. In germline, CDR1 is SGHRS, CDR2 YFSETQ. The CDR3 DNA reads as TGCGCCAGCAGCACTACAGGGAGAGTCGATGAAAAACTGTTTTTT. This gives the protein CASSTTGRVDEKLFF.

This clonotype was detected only once. This chain connects TRBV7-6 to TRBJ2-7; 9 bases match TRBD1. J gave up 0 bases and V 5 bases, and 5 bases lay outside the gene matches. The V gene's germline CDR1 is SGHVS and CDR2 FNYEAQ. The CDR3 contains 15 residues. CDR3 sequence reads: CASSPGTGYSYEQYF. CDR3 DNA: TGTGCCAGCAGCCCCGGGACAGGGTACTCCTACGAGCAGTACTTC.